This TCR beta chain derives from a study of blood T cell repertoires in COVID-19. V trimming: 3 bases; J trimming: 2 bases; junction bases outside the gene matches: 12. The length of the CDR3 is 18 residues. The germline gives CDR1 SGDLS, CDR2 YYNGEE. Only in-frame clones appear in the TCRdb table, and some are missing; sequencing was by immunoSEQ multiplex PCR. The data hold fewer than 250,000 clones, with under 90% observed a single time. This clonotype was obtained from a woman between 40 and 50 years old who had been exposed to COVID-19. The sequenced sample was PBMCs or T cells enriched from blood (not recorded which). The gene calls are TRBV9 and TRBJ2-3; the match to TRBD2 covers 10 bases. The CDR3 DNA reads TGTGCCAGCAGCGCTCTCTTTAGCGGGGGGATTCTCACAGATACGCAGTATTTT. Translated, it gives CASSALFSGGILTDTQYF.